Following are 10 T cell receptor beta chains from one sample sequenced in a study of T cell repertoires in ileal Crohn's disease. Profiling relied on immunoSEQ multiplex PCR, and the TCRdb table lists in-frame clones only, not all of them. Among about 15,000 clones, approximately 80% were seen once, and the ten largest hold 4.2%. The material sequenced was ileal tissue. These receptors all come from an adult with Crohn's disease.

This clone was found a few times. V is TRBV13 and J is TRBJ2-1, with 14 bases aligning to TRBD2. V was pared by 5 bases and J by 9 bases, with 6 bases of the junction left unmatched. The CDR3 covers 15 residues. Germline V gives CDR1 PRHDT, CDR2 FYEKMQ (reference sequence). Written as DNA, the CDR3 is TGTGCCAGCAGCCTCAAGGGACTAGCGGGAGTTGAGCAGTTCTTC. As protein: CASSLKGLAGVEQFF.

The chain recombines TRBV19 with TRBJ2-2; a weak D match, TRBD2 (7 bases). Germline V gene data show CDR1 as LNHDA and CDR2 as SQIVND (reference sequence). V gave up 1 base and J gave up 3 bases, with 12 bases separating them. The CDR3 runs 16 residues. CDR3 loop: CASSIAGGRDTGELFF. CDR3 bases: TGTGCCAGTAGTATAGCCGGGGGGCGCGACACCGGGGAGCTGTTTTTT.

The V call is TRBV27, the J call TRBJ2-5; 14 positions agree with TRBD2. The CDR3 consists of 21 residues. J gave up 5 bases and V 5 bases, and 22 bases lay outside the gene matches. Germline CDR1 is MNHEY and CDR2 is SMNVEV (reference sequence). CDR3 DNA sequence: TGTGCCAGCAGTAAATTCCCCGGGACTAGCGGGAGCACCACACGCACGGAGACCCAGTACTTC. Translation gives CASSKFPGTSGSTTRTETQYF.

The chain has TRBV5-6 and TRBJ2-1; 7 bases fit TRBD1. After removal of 0 bases from V and 4 bases from J, the junction contained 1 base not matched to a gene. The CDR3 extends over 14 amino acids. Germline V lookup: CDR1 SGHDT, CDR2 YYEEEE. CDR3 DNA: TGTGCCAGCAGCTTGGGACAGGGATACAATGAGCAGTTCTTC. It specifies CASSLGQGYNEQFF. The full variable domain, rest sourced from reference TRBV5-6 and TRBJ2-1, is DAGVTQSPTHLIKTRGQQVTLRCSPKSGHDTVSWYQQALGQGPQFIFQYYEEEERQRGNFPDRFSGHQFPNYSSELNVNALLLGDSALYLCASSLGQGYNEQFFGPGTRLTVL.

The chain recombines TRBV30 with TRBJ2-1, with 12 nucleotides matching TRBD2. CDR1 and CDR2 (germline): GTSNPN, SVGIG (reference sequence). This CDR3 comprises 15 residues. Losses at the gene ends were 3 bases for V and 6 bases for J; bases not matched to a gene: 6. As DNA, the CDR3 is TGTGCCTGGAGAAACAAGACTAGCGGGAGCAATGAGCAGTTCTTC. This translates into CAWRNKTSGSNEQFF. Full variable domain (outside the CDR3, taken from reference TRBV30 and TRBJ2-1): SQTIHQWPATLVQPVGSPLSLECTVEGTSNPNLYWYRQAAGRGLQLLFYSVGIGQISSEVPQNLSASRPQDRQFILSSKKLLLSDSGFYLCAWRNKTSGSNEQFFGPGTRLTVL.

This rearrangement joins TRBV5-1 to TRBJ2-7; TRBD1 agrees at 9 bases. The CDR3 sequence is 17 residues long. Trimming removed 2 bases from V and 2 bases from J; junction bases left unmatched: 11. Germline V gene sequence: CDR1 SGHRS, CDR2 YFSETQ. CDR3 residues: CASSFGELRDRAYEQYF. CDR3 DNA: TGCGCCAGCAGCTTCGGTGAGCTTCGGGACAGGGCCTACGAGCAGTACTTC. The variable domain in full, with the rest retrieved from reference TRBV5-1 and TRBJ2-7, is KAGVTQTPRYLIKTRGQQVTLSCSPISGHRSVSWYQQTPGQGLQFLFEYFSETQRNKGNFPGRFSGRQFSNSRSEMNVSTLELGDSALYLCASSFGELRDRAYEQYFGPGTRLTVT.

A remark on this clone: Other DNA sequences within the sample encode an identical CDR3. The chain employs TRBV6-5 and TRBJ1-1, with no clear D. This CDR3 region has 14 residues. Trimming left V 2 bases short and J 2 bases short, with 9 bases between. Per the germline V gene, CDR1 is MNHEY and CDR2 is SVGAGI. The CDR3 loop reads CASSYSAGNTEAFF. CDR3 nucleotide sequence: TGTGCCAGCAGTTACAGCGCGGGTAACACTGAAGCTTTCTTT.

This clone was picked up a small number of times. The chain has TRBV12-5 and TRBJ1-3, with TRBD1 as a possible D gene (5 bases). The CDR3 runs 17 residues. Trimming pared 1 base from V and 1 base from J, leaving 14 bases between. From germline, CDR1 is LGHNT and CDR2 FRNRAP. CDR3 residues: CASGLDRGTFSGNTIYF. DNA for the CDR3: TGTGCTAGTGGTTTGGATCGTGGGACTTTTTCTGGAAACACCATATATTTT.

The chain combines TRBV5-1 with TRBJ2-7; tentative D call: TRBD1 (7 bases). Between the trimmed V and J ends, which lost 2 bases and 4 bases, there was a span of 25 bases. In germline, CDR1 is SGHRS, CDR2 YFSETQ. The CDR3 has 18 amino acids. This CDR3 reads CASSFRGTALGEVYEQYV. The CDR3 DNA follows: TGCGCCAGCAGCTTCCGAGGGACAGCACTGGGGGAGGTTTACGAGCAGTACGTC.

This clone was observed a few times. For the CDR3, the DNA is TGTGCCAGCAGCTCCCTGGACAGGGGGAACACTGAAGCTTTCTTT. Translating it yields CASSSLDRGNTEAFF. The chain is built from TRBV7-3 and TRBJ1-1; TRBD1 matches 9 bases. Trimming took 4 bases from V and 1 from J; bases not matched to a gene: 4. Germline loops: CDR1 SGHTA, CDR2 FQGTGA. The CDR3 has 15 amino acids.